Listed here are 15 T cell receptor beta chains from one sample, sequenced in a study of T cell responses to AZD1222 COVID-19 vaccine. Sequencing used immunoSEQ multiplex PCR; TCRdb keeps in-frame clones, though not all of them. The sample consists of about 260,000 clones, 80% to 95% of them appearing once. The sample consisted of peripheral blood, taken on day 0 of AZD1222 vaccination. The receptors shown here come from an adult in good health.

The chain employs TRBV6-5 and TRBJ1-2, with a tentative D call TRBD1 (6 bases). V was trimmed by 6 bases and J by 8 bases, leaving 13 bases between them. This CDR3 is 12 amino acids long. From germline, CDR1 is MNHEY and CDR2 SVGAGI. CDR3 DNA sequence: TGTGCCAGCAGCCCCAGGGGTCGGGGCTACACCTTC. The encoded protein is CASSPRGRGYTF.

The genes are TRBV4-2 and TRBJ2-7, with unresolved D. The V and J ends lost 3 bases and 7 bases respectively, with 16 bases between them. CDR1 and CDR2 from the germline V gene are LGHNA and YNFKEQ. CDR3 length: 14 residues. The CDR3 spells CASSQVSGRGEQYF. The CDR3 nucleotides read TGTGCCAGCAGCCAGGTCTCGGGCCGTGGGGAGCAGTACTTC.

The chain combines TRBV6-2 or TRBV6-3 with TRBJ2-3; 8 bases fit TRBD2. After removal of 5 bases from V and 6 bases from J, the junction contained 1 base not matched to a gene. CDR3 length: 12 residues. The V gene's germline CDR1 is MNHEY and CDR2 SVGEGT. The CDR3 DNA follows: TGTGCCAGCAGTAGACTAGCGGATACGCAGTATTTT. It yields the protein CASSRLADTQYF.

The V call is TRBV5-1, the J call TRBJ2-7, with 12 bases fitting TRBD2. Germline-derived CDR1 and CDR2 are SGHRS and YFSETQ. Losses at the gene ends were 6 bases for V and 5 bases for J; bases not matched to a gene: 9. The CDR3 is 15 residues long. CDR3 in DNA: TGCGCCAGCACCTACCTAGCGGGAGGGCAAGACGAGCAGTACTTC. Protein product: CASTYLAGGQDEQYF. The full variable domain, in which reference TRBV5-1 and TRBJ2-7 provide the parts outside the CDR3, is KAGVTQTPRYLIKTRGQQVTLSCSPISGHRSVSWYQQTPGQGLQFLFEYFSETQRNKGNFPGRFSGRQFSNSRSEMNVSTLELGDSALYLCASTYLAGGQDEQYFGPGTRLTVT.

V usage is TRBV2 and J usage is TRBJ1-5; D gene unclear. Germline V gene lookup returns CDR1 SNHLY and CDR2 FYNNEI. V was shortened by 8 bases and J by 4 bases, with 12 bases between the two germline ends. This CDR3 spans 13 amino acids. CDR3 coding DNA: TGTGCCAGCCGACATCCCAGTAATCAGCCCCAGCATTTT. This encodes CASRHPSNQPQHF.

The chain couples TRBV4-1 to TRBJ2-5; D may match TRBD1 or TRBD2 (5 bases each). Deletions cut 4 bases from V and 4 bases from J, with 13 bases between. The CDR3 totals 14 residues. CDR1 MGHRA and CDR2 YSYEKL come from the germline V gene. The CDR3 DNA is TGCGCCAGCAGCCCACATAGAGGGGTAGAGACCCAGTACTTC. As protein: CASSPHRGVETQYF.

The rearrangement uses TRBV28 and TRBJ2-3; weak D call: TRBD1 (6 bases). V was trimmed by 7 bases and J by 2 bases, leaving 16 bases between them. The CDR3 loop spans 15 amino acids. Germline CDR1 reads MDHEN; CDR2 reads SYDVKM. This CDR3 is CASTITGPHTDTQYF. The CDR3 coding sequence is TGTGCCAGCACTATTACAGGGCCTCACACAGATACGCAGTATTTT.

The rearrangement links TRBV19 to TRBJ2-1; D call uncertain. In germline, CDR1 is LNHDA, CDR2 SQIVND (reference sequence). Trimming pared 5 bases from V and 5 bases from J, leaving 19 bases between. The CDR3 length is 16 residues. The CDR3 DNA reads TGTGCCAGTAGTCCCTCACTGACCCGCAGCCACAATGAGCAGTTCTTC. This gives the protein CASSPSLTRSHNEQFF.

This sequence joins TRBV6-1 and TRBJ1-2; possible D gene TRBD1, 6 bases. Per germline, CDR1 MNHNS and CDR2 SASEGT. V shed 0 bases and J shed 4 bases, with 9 bases lying between them. The CDR3 runs to 14 residues. The CDR3 sequence: CASSEAGGGYGYTF. CDR3 bases: TGTGCCAGCAGTGAAGCAGGAGGGGGCTATGGCTACACCTTC.

The V gene is TRBV6-5, the J gene TRBJ2-1, with a weak D call TRBD2 (7 bases). Trimming took off 5 bases at V and 12 bases at J, with 11 bases between the two ends. The CDR3 is 11 amino acids. Germline loops: CDR1 MNHEY, CDR2 SVGAGI. CDR3 region: CASSRGGAQFF. In nucleotides, the CDR3 is TGTGCCAGCAGTCGCGGGGGCGCGCAGTTCTTC.

This clone occurred once. The CDR3 DNA reads TGTGCCAGCAGCCCCGGCGCAAATGGGGCCAACGTCCTGACTTTC. It encodes CASSPGANGANVLTF. The chain uses TRBV11-3 and TRBJ2-6; D is unresolved. CDR3 length: 15 residues. Germline assignment: CDR1 SGHNT and CDR2 YENEEA. Trimming removed 5 bases from V and 3 bases from J, with 11 bases in between.

The V and J genes are TRBV7-3 and TRBJ1-4; a weak D match, TRBD1 (5 bases). The CDR3 runs 15 residues. Germline CDR1 SGHTA, CDR2 FQGTGA. The germline V and J ends were trimmed by 1 base and 2 bases, with 8 bases remaining between them. CDR3 residues: CASSLRDVTNEKLFF. The DNA for the CDR3 is TGTGCCAGCAGCTTAAGGGACGTGACTAATGAAAAACTGTTTTTT.

The rearrangement uses TRBV10-3 and TRBJ1-6, with 7 positions matching TRBD1. Germline V CDR1 and CDR2: ENHRY, SYGVKD. V shed 2 bases and J 3 bases; nucleotides not matched to a gene: 1. The CDR3 extends over 15 amino acids. Written as DNA, the CDR3 is TGTGCCATCAGTGAGGGGACAGTCTATAATTCACCCCTCCACTTT. Its translation: CAISEGTVYNSPLHF.

The chain uses TRBV27 and TRBJ1-1; D is possibly TRBD1 (5 bases). The V end was cut by 2 bases, the J end by 10 bases, with 26 bases between. The CDR3 spans 17 residues. Looked up from germline, CDR1 is MNHEY and CDR2 is SMNVEV (reference sequence). The CDR3 spells CASSLKGAGQLPQGAFF. DNA of the CDR3: TGTGCCAGCAGTTTAAAGGGAGCGGGTCAGCTCCCCCAGGGAGCTTTCTTT.

The chain is built from TRBV29-1 and TRBJ1-5; tentative D call: TRBD1 (5 bases). Trimming cost V 4 bases and J 0 bases, with 7 bases left between them. The CDR3 has 13 amino acids. Germline-derived CDR1 and CDR2 are SQVTM and ANQGSEA. CDR3 region: CSVAQGSNQPQHF. In nucleotides, the CDR3 is TGCAGCGTTGCTCAGGGTAGCAATCAGCCCCAGCATTTT.